The 31 T cell receptor beta chains presented below share a single source sample, sequenced in a study of shared clonotypes between healthy human individuals. TCRdb keeps only in-frame clones here, not all; method: immunoSEQ multiplex PCR. Counted here are more than 400,000 clones, 90% to 96% occurring once; the ten biggest clones make up about 0.054%. Sequenced sample: naive CD4+ T cells sorted from blood. The subset denotes: CD45RA+ positively selected. Receptors originate from a woman aged 25-40 years in good health.

A single count supports this clone. The V and J genes are TRBV29-1 and TRBJ2-7; D gene ambiguous. V lost 4 bases to trimming and J lost 7 bases, with 14 bases between them. Germline V gene lookup returns CDR1 SQVTM and CDR2 ANQGSEA. The CDR3 totals 12 residues. CDR3 DNA sequence: TGCAGCGTTGCGGATCAGGCGATTGAGCAGTACTTC. The encoded protein is CSVADQAIEQYF.

This chain joins TRBV6-6 and TRBJ2-1, with D possibly matching TRBD2 (7 bases). Germline V lookup: CDR1 MNHNY, CDR2 SVGAGI (reference sequence). V was clipped by 1 base and J by 8 bases, with 12 bases between them. The CDR3 consists of 14 residues. This CDR3 is CASSYFRGGDEQFF. In nucleotides, the CDR3 is TGTGCCAGCAGTTACTTTAGGGGGGGCGATGAGCAGTTCTTC.

The J gene is TRBJ2-1, the V gene TRBV5-1; D not certain. This CDR3 has 15 residues. V shed 0 bases and J shed 4 bases, with 11 bases lying between them. Germline CDR1 SGHRS, CDR2 YFSETQ. The CDR3 spells CASSLDRPDYNEQFF. The CDR3 coding sequence is TGCGCCAGCAGCTTGGATCGTCCAGATTACAATGAGCAGTTCTTC. Drawing the rest from reference TRBV5-1 and TRBJ2-1, the complete variable domain is KAGVTQTPRYLIKTRGQQVTLSCSPISGHRSVSWYQQTPGQGLQFLFEYFSETQRNKGNFPGRFSGRQFSNSRSEMNVSTLELGDSALYLCASSLDRPDYNEQFFGPGTRLTVL.

The J gene is TRBJ2-5, the V gene TRBV5-1; 13 bases match TRBD2. This CDR3 is 18 amino acids long. The germline CDR1 and CDR2 sequences are SGHRS and YFSETQ. V lost 4 bases and J lost 4; bases outside the gene matches: 13. CDR3 coding DNA: TGCGCCAGCAGCCTGGGACTTAGGACTAGCGGGAGCAGAGAGACCCAGTACTTC. The encoded protein is CASSLGLRTSGSRETQYF.

V usage is TRBV5-1 and J usage is TRBJ2-1; weak D call: TRBD2 (5 bases). Germline CDR1 reads SGHRS; CDR2 reads YFSETQ. V lost 0 bases and J 8 bases, leaving 12 bases between the germline ends. The CDR3 loop spans 14 amino acids. CDR3 in DNA: TGCGCCAGCAGCTTGGAAAGTGCGAGGGATGAGCAGTTCTTC. It encodes CASSLESARDEQFF. The variable domain in full, with the rest retrieved from reference TRBV5-1 and TRBJ2-1, is KAGVTQTPRYLIKTRGQQVTLSCSPISGHRSVSWYQQTPGQGLQFLFEYFSETQRNKGNFPGRFSGRQFSNSRSEMNVSTLELGDSALYLCASSLESARDEQFFGPGTRLTVL.

The rearrangement links TRBV20-1 to TRBJ2-1, with 7 positions matching TRBD2. The CDR3 is 11 amino acids. Germline trimming cut 3 bases from V and 10 bases from J; bases unmatched to any gene: 3. Germline-derived CDR1 and CDR2 are DFQATT and SNEGSKA (reference sequence). The chain's CDR3 is CSARRRGEQFF. CDR3 DNA sequence: TGCAGTGCTAGGCGGCGGGGGGAGCAGTTCTTC.

The chain employs TRBV6-5 and TRBJ2-7; 7 nucleotides align to TRBD1. The length of the CDR3 is 14 residues. V shed 4 bases, J shed 4 bases, and the junction held 7 bases outside the gene matches. Germline V gene sequence: CDR1 MNHEY, CDR2 SVGAGI. CDR3 DNA sequence: TGTGCCAGCAGTTCGCACAGGGGATTTTACGAGCAGTACTTC. It encodes CASSSHRGFYEQYF.

The chain is built from TRBV4-2 and TRBJ2-7; 10 bases match TRBD1. V trimming: 0 bases; J trimming: 2 bases; junction bases outside the gene matches: 4. Germline CDR1 and CDR2: LGHNA and YNFKEQ. This CDR3 has 16 residues. CDR3 sequence (DNA): TGTGCCAGCAGCCAAGATGGACAGGGGGTTCCCTACGAGCAGTACTTC. It codes for CASSQDGQGVPYEQYF.

This clone was observed once. The chain has TRBV4-1 and TRBJ2-5, with 9 bases lining up with TRBD1. Per germline, CDR1 MGHRA and CDR2 YSYEKL. This CDR3 is built from 16 residues. V shed 1 base and J 2 bases; nucleotides not matched to a gene: 5. The CDR3 coding sequence is TGCGCCAGCAGCCAAGGAACAGGGGGCGGACAAGAGACCCAGTACTTC. Its protein product is CASSQGTGGGQETQYF.

The CDR3 spells CASSLAHQETQYF. The CDR3, as DNA: TGTGCCAGCAGCTTAGCTCACCAAGAGACCCAGTACTTC. The J gene is TRBJ2-5, the V gene TRBV11-3; no definite D call. The CDR3 has 13 amino acids. V was trimmed by 1 base and J by 0 bases, leaving 3 bases between them. The germline V gene encodes CDR1 SGHNT and CDR2 YENEEA.

The rearrangement joins TRBV11-3 to TRBJ2-1; D possibly corresponds to TRBD2 (6 bases). The CDR3 has 14 amino acids. Germline V CDR1 and CDR2: SGHNT, YENEEA. V shed 5 bases and J shed 4 bases, with 12 bases lying between them. CDR3 sequence (DNA): TGTGCCAGCAGCAGGGACTCGTCGTACAATGAGCAGTTCTTC. Translation: CASSRDSSYNEQFF.

This CDR3 is CASSGTNNEKLFF. CDR3 sequence (DNA): TGTGCCAGCAGCGGGACGAATAATGAAAAACTGTTTTTT. The gene calls are TRBV7-9 and TRBJ1-4; perhaps TRBD1 as D (5 bases). CDR3 length: 13 residues. V was cut by 5 bases and J by 4 bases, with 8 bases left in between. The germline V gene has CDR1 SEHNR and CDR2 FQNEAQ (reference sequence).

The chain's CDR3 is CASSRTLEGELFF. CDR3 DNA sequence: TGCGCCAGCAGTAGGACTTTGGAAGGGGAGCTGTTTTTT. The chain couples TRBV10-1 to TRBJ2-2; TRBD2 is a possible D gene (5 bases). Germline CDR1 is WNHNN and CDR2 is SYGVQD (reference sequence). CDR3 length: 13 amino acids. Trimming shortened V by 5 bases and J by 8 bases, and 12 bases separated the two germline ends.

V usage is TRBV4-1 and J usage is TRBJ2-7; 8 nucleotides match TRBD2. V dropped 4 bases and J dropped 2; count of bases not matched to a gene: 10. CDR1 MGHRA and CDR2 YSYEKL come from the germline V gene. There are 16 residues in the CDR3. CDR3 DNA sequence: TGCGCCAGCAGCCTCCCCGCCGGGGGGGGTCCCTACGAGCAGTACTTC. Translated: CASSLPAGGGPYEQYF.

The V gene is TRBV7-2, the J gene TRBJ2-5; D may match TRBD1 or TRBD2 (5 bases each). Germline loops: CDR1 SGHTA, CDR2 FQGNSA. Trimming pared 6 bases from V and 2 bases from J, leaving 13 bases between. The CDR3 loop spans 14 amino acids. This CDR3 reads CASRLRDVQETQYF. In nucleotides, the CDR3 is TGTGCCAGCAGACTTCGGGACGTTCAAGAGACCCAGTACTTC.

V is TRBV18 and J is TRBJ1-1; D uncertain. This CDR3 has 14 amino acids. Germline values: CDR1 KGHSH, CDR2 LQKENI. Trimming pared 3 bases from V and 4 bases from J, leaving 12 bases between. CDR3 DNA: TGTGCCAGCTCACCTCCCTCTTCGGTCACTGAAGCTTTCTTT. Its protein product is CASSPPSSVTEAFF.

This clone was picked up a small number of times. Other DNA variants within this sample encode the same CDR3. This sequence joins TRBV7-9 and TRBJ1-5, with 8 bases aligning to TRBD1. The CDR3 runs 14 residues. Germline values: CDR1 SEHNR, CDR2 FQNEAQ (reference sequence). Trimming at V came to 5 bases and at J to 2 bases, leaving 2 bases not matched to a gene. The CDR3 loop is CASSLTGGNQPQHF. The CDR3 DNA sequence: TGTGCCAGCAGCCTGACAGGGGGCAATCAGCCCCAGCATTTT.

The table lists this clone with a count of one. The chain recombines TRBV7-6 with TRBJ2-6; 10 bases fit TRBD1. V shed 5 bases and J 2 bases; nucleotides not matched to a gene: 12. There are 19 residues in the CDR3. Germline V gives CDR1 SGHVS, CDR2 FNYEAQ. The CDR3 DNA sequence: TGTGCCAGCAGCAAACAAGACAGGGGGCGGCGTACTGGGGCCAACGTCCTGACTTTC. Protein sequence: CASSKQDRGRRTGANVLTF.

This chain links TRBV6-5 with TRBJ2-7; the D gene is possibly TRBD2 (6 bases). The germline V and J ends were trimmed by 8 bases and 2 bases, with 13 bases remaining between them. Germline CDR1 reads MNHEY; CDR2 reads SVGAGI. The CDR3 is made up of 13 amino acids. Written as DNA, the CDR3 is TGTGCCAGCGGTTCGGCGGGGCCCTACGAGCAGTACTTC. This translates into CASGSAGPYEQYF.

The chain recombines TRBV4-2 with TRBJ2-7; TRBD2 matches 15 bases. Germline V gene lookup returns CDR1 LGHNA and CDR2 YNFKEQ. The CDR3 is 17 residues long. Losses at the gene ends were 1 base for V and 4 bases for J; bases not matched to a gene: 5. The CDR3 sequence: CASSQVAGTSGRYEQYF. The CDR3 nucleotides are TGTGCCAGCAGCCAAGTCGCTGGGACTAGCGGGAGGTACGAGCAGTACTTC.

The chain recombines TRBV21-1 with TRBJ1-2; the table's D call TRBD1 went unverified against the DNA. TRBV21-1 is classified as a pseudogene. This CDR3 spans 17 amino acids. CDR3 sequence reads: CASSNPPGQVLNYGYTF. Written as DNA, the CDR3 is TGTGCCAGCAGCAATCCTCCGGGACAGGTACTTAACTATGGCTACACCTTC.

The chain links TRBV18 to TRBJ2-7, with TRBD1 matching over 11 bases. CDR3 length equals 15 residues. CDR1 is KGHSH, CDR2 LQKENI, per germline. The V and J ends lost 8 bases and 3 bases, in that order; junction bases with no gene match: 9. This CDR3 is CASAVTGQGVYEQYF. CDR3 DNA: TGTGCCAGCGCCGTGACGGGACAGGGGGTCTACGAGCAGTACTTC.

J is TRBJ2-7 and V is TRBV7-9, with 12 bases identical to TRBD2. This CDR3 comprises 13 residues. The V gene's germline CDR1 is SEHNR and CDR2 FQNEAQ (reference sequence). The trim removed 8 bases at V and 5 bases at J, leaving 4 bases unmatched. This CDR3 reads CASRLAGVDEQYF. As DNA, the CDR3 is TGTGCCAGCCGACTAGCGGGAGTTGACGAGCAGTACTTC.

This sequence joins TRBV28 and TRBJ2-2, with D hard to call. This CDR3 is built from 14 residues. Between the trimmed V and J ends, which lost 7 bases and 4 bases, there was a span of 13 bases. From germline, CDR1 is MDHEN and CDR2 SYDVKM. The CDR3 reads CASKAYRPTGELFF. CDR3 nucleotide sequence: TGTGCCAGCAAAGCGTACCGCCCCACCGGGGAGCTGTTTTTT.

Written as DNA, the CDR3 is TGTGCCAGCTCCCCCAGGGCAACTAATGAAAAACTGTTTTTT. Translating it yields CASSPRATNEKLFF. The chain uses TRBV18 and TRBJ1-4, with TRBD1 as a possible D gene (5 bases). This CDR3 has 14 residues. V lost 6 bases and J 0 bases, leaving 8 bases between the germline ends. Germline CDR1 KGHSH, CDR2 LQKENI.

This clone was recorded only once. This chain links TRBV18 with TRBJ2-7, with D perhaps matching TRBD2 (5 bases). V lost 1 base, J lost 6 bases, and 7 bases lay in between. CDR1 is KGHSH and CDR2 is LQKENI in the germline V gene. CDR3 length: 12 residues. The CDR3 spells CASSPRAGEQYF. CDR3 DNA sequence: TGTGCCAGCTCACCACGGGCGGGCGAGCAGTACTTC. Drawing the rest from reference TRBV18 and TRBJ2-7, the complete variable domain is NAGVMQNPRHLVRRRGQEARLRCSPMKGHSHVYWYRQLPEEGLKFMVYLQKENIIDESGMPKERFSAEFPKEGPSILRIQQVVRGDSAAYFCASSPRAGEQYFGPGTRLTVT.

The DNA of the CDR3 is TGTGCCAGTAGTATAAAGGGTGGTAATCAGCCCCAGCATTTT. It specifies CASSIKGGNQPQHF. V usage is TRBV19 and J usage is TRBJ1-5; D remains unclear. The germline V gene has CDR1 LNHDA and CDR2 SQIVND (reference sequence). CDR3 length equals 14 residues. V dropped 2 bases and J dropped 4 bases, with 9 bases sitting between them.

CDR3 in DNA: TGTGCCAGCATGCATAGGGGTGGCCAAGAGACCCAGTACTTC. Its translation is CASMHRGGQETQYF. The chain couples TRBV5-4 to TRBJ2-5, with a tentative D call TRBD1 (5 bases). Trimming pared 6 bases from V and 1 base from J, leaving 13 bases between. This CDR3 contains 14 residues. Germline loops: CDR1 SGHNT, CDR2 YYREEE (reference sequence).

The rearrangement uses TRBV28 and TRBJ1-1; 9 nucleotides match TRBD1. The CDR3 runs to 16 residues. J was trimmed by 8 bases and V by 3 bases; bases with no gene match: 13. In germline, CDR1 is MDHEN, CDR2 SYDVKM. The CDR3, as DNA: TGTGCCAGCAGTTTGGTATACAGGGGGCGACTTGAGGAAGCTTTCTTT. This translates into CASSLVYRGRLEEAFF.

The gene calls are TRBV14 and TRBJ2-1; 11 bases are shared with TRBD2. The CDR3 is made up of 15 amino acids. Germline V gives CDR1 SGHDN, CDR2 FVKESK. The J segment lost 4 bases and the V segment lost 4 bases, leaving 3 bases of the junction unmatched. CDR3 sequence: CASSLGTSGYNEQFF. Written as DNA, the CDR3 is TGTGCCAGCAGCCTTGGGACTAGCGGTTACAATGAGCAGTTCTTC.

J is TRBJ1-2 and V is TRBV18; weak D call: TRBD1 (5 bases). This CDR3 region has 15 residues. Germline loops: CDR1 KGHSH, CDR2 LQKENI. Deletions cut 1 base from V and 6 bases from J, with 15 bases between. CDR3 nucleotide sequence: TGTGCCAGCTCACCACGAGTACCAGACAGCAATGGCTACACCTTC. Its translation: CASSPRVPDSNGYTF.